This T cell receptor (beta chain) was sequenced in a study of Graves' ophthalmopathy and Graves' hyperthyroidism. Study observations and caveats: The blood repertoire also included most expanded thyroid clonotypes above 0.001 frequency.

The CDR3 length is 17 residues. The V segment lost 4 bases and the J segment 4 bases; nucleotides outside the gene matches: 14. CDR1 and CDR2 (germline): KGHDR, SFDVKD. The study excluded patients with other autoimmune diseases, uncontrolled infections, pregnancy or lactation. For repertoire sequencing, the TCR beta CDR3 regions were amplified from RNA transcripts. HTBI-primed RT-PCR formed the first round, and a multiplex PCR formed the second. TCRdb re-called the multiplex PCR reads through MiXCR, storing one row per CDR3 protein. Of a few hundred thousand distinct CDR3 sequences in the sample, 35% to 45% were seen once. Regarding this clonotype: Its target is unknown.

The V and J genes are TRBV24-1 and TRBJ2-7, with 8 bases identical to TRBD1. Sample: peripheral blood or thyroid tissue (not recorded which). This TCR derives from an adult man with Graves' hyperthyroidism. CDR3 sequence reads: CATSDPRPGTGKYEQYF. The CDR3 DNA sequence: TGTGCCACCAGTGACCCCCGCCCCGGGACAGGAAAGTACGAGCAGTACTTC.